These 14 T cell receptor beta chains were all obtained from the same sample, sequenced in a study of T cells in Graves' hyperthyroidism and ophthalmopathy (dated 2019 in TCRdb). To prepare the library, multiplex PCR was applied. TCRdb names Illumina HiSeq 2000 as the instrument used. The TCR beta CDR3 regions were amplified from the RNA transcripts. The first round of RT-PCR for the TCR CDR3 was performed with the HTBI primer set and the Qiagen OneStep RT-PCR kit. TCRdb trimmed public reads at Q25 via fastp, called clones via MiXCR and kept in-frame beta chains. Identical CDR3 proteins give one entry, which carries the most common genes and DNA. This sample gives 380,000 or so distinct CDR3 sequences in total; over 15% of them show up just once. Together, the top ten hold about 4% of the sample. The specimen was blood. The receptors shown here come from a woman aged 18-29 years with Graves' hyperthyroidism.

This clonotype came up many times. The chain is built from TRBV6-5 and TRBJ2-2, with 7 bases identical to TRBD1. Germline lookup yields CDR1 MNHEY and CDR2 SVGAGI. The CDR3 is 13 residues long. The junction had 5 bases not matched to a gene; V was cut back by 6 bases and J by 7 bases. The CDR3: CASRPTGIGELFF. CDR3 bases: TGTGCCAGCAGGCCGACAGGGATCGGGGAGCTGTTTTTT.

The table lists this clonotype with many counts. CDR3 sequence: CASSLEGLYEQYF. DNA for the CDR3: TGTGCCAGCAGCTTAGAGGGACTATACGAGCAGTACTTC. This chain joins TRBV11-2 and TRBJ2-7; 7 positions match TRBD2. The ends lost 0 bases at V and 4 bases at J; junction bases unmatched: 0. Germline V gene sequence: CDR1 SGHAT, CDR2 FQNNGV. The CDR3 loop spans 13 amino acids.

This clonotype was counted at least ten times. The chain employs TRBV4-1 and TRBJ1-1; D perhaps matches TRBD1 (5 bases). Germline lookup yields CDR1 MGHRA and CDR2 YSYEKL. The V end was cut by 5 bases, the J end by 1 base, with 14 bases between. The CDR3 has 15 amino acids. The CDR3 bases are TGCGCCAGCAGCAAAGGGGAAGGCCCGAACACTGAAGCTTTCTTT. This codes for CASSKGEGPNTEAFF.

This clonotype was counted ten times or more. The rearrangement joins TRBV7-9 to TRBJ1-2; D call uncertain. This CDR3 region has 14 residues. V lost 7 bases, J lost 0 bases, and 12 bases lay in between. Germline CDR1 SEHNR, CDR2 FQNEAQ (reference sequence). In DNA, the CDR3 is TGTGCCAGCAACCGCCTCGGGGCTAACTATGGCTACACCTTC. It yields the protein CASNRLGANYGYTF. Complete variable domain (other parts from reference TRBV7-9 and TRBJ1-2): DTGVSQNPRHKITKRGQNVTFRCDPISEHNRLYWYRQTLGQGPEFLTYFQNEAQLEKSRLLSDRFSAERPKGSFSTLEIQRTEQGDSAMYLCASNRLGANYGYTFGSGTRLTVV.

The CDR3 protein is CASSLWYAGGAHSTEAFF. CDR3 sequence (DNA): TGTGCCAGCAGTTTATGGTATGCGGGGGGCGCTCATAGCACTGAAGCTTTCTTT. The chain joins TRBV12-3 or TRBV12-4 to TRBJ1-1, with D possibly being TRBD1 (6 bases). This CDR3 region has 18 residues. Trimming took off 2 bases at V and 4 bases at J, with 23 bases between the two ends.

The V gene is TRBV29-1, the J gene TRBJ1-1; a weak D match, TRBD1 (6 bases). V was trimmed by 8 bases and J by 0 bases, leaving 13 bases between them. The CDR3 runs to 13 residues. Germline-derived CDR1 and CDR2 are SQVTM and ANQGSEA. CDR3 DNA sequence: TGCAGCCTTACGGACAGCATGAACACTGAAGCTTTCTTT. It encodes CSLTDSMNTEAFF.

This clonotype was seen repeatedly, ten times or more. The chain employs TRBV15 and TRBJ1-3; D gene uncertain. The CDR3 loop spans 16 amino acids. V dropped 5 bases and J dropped 0 bases, with 14 bases sitting between them. Germline values: CDR1 LNHNV, CDR2 YYDKDF (reference sequence). CDR3 region: CATSLRPVVSGNTIYF. For the CDR3, the DNA is TGTGCCACCAGCCTACGACCAGTGGTCTCTGGAAACACCATATATTTT. Full variable domain (rest looked up from reference TRBV15 and TRBJ1-3): DAMVIQNPRYQVTQFGKPVTLSCSQTLNHNVMYWYQQKSSQAPKLLFHYYDKDFNNEADTPDNFQSRRPNTSFCFLDIRSPGLGDTAMYLCATSLRPVVSGNTIYFGEGSWLTVV.

This clonotype has a count of ten or more. The chain couples TRBV6-5 to TRBJ1-2; D is undetermined. The CDR3 consists of 13 residues. Germline CDR1 and CDR2: MNHEY and SVGAGI. V shed 8 bases and J shed 7 bases, with 17 bases lying between them. The CDR3 reads CASLFDEGSGYTF. CDR3 bases: TGTGCCAGCCTTTTCGACGAGGGCTCTGGCTACACCTTC.

This clonotype was counted many times. The chain combines TRBV12-3 or TRBV12-4 with TRBJ2-5; D is unclear. This CDR3 contains 15 residues. The V end lost 1 base, the J end lost 4 bases, and 13 bases lay between the germline ends. The CDR3 protein is CASSLEMAIPETQYF. DNA of the CDR3: TGTGCCAGCAGTTTAGAGATGGCTATCCCAGAGACCCAGTACTTC.

V and J are TRBV19 and TRBJ2-5; no reliable D call. Per germline, CDR1 LNHDA and CDR2 SQIVND (reference sequence). The length of the CDR3 is 15 residues. V was trimmed by 1 base and J by 0 bases, leaving 9 bases between them. The DNA of the CDR3 is TGTGCCAGTAGTATAGGAGGTATTTACCAAGAGACCCAGTACTTC. Translated: CASSIGGIYQETQYF. Supplemented by reference TRBV19 and TRBJ2-5, the full variable domain reads DGGITQSPKYLFRKEGQNVTLSCEQNLNHDAMYWYRQDPGQGLRLIYYSQIVNDFQKGDIAEGYSVSREKKESFPLTVTSAQKNPTAFYLCASSIGGIYQETQYFGPGTRLLVL.

As to this clonotype: Mismatch with germline at one junction end may stem from a read error. V gene TRBV5-1 combines with J gene TRBJ1-1, with a tentative D call TRBD1 (5 bases). Germline V CDR1 and CDR2: SGHRS, YFSETQ. This CDR3 contains 16 residues. The CDR3: CASSLEVEGPDTEACF. The CDR3 nucleotides are TGCGCCAGCAGCTTGGAGGTTGAGGGGCCGGACACTGAAGCTTGCTTT.

This clonotype was seen ten or more times. The chain carries TRBV2 and TRBJ2-5; D could derive from TRBD1 or TRBD2 (5 bases each). CDR1 and CDR2 (germline): SNHLY, FYNNEI. V lost 6 bases to trimming and J lost 5 bases, with 19 bases between them. This CDR3 is built from 15 residues. The CDR3 DNA reads as TGTGCCAGCAGCGAAATCGGACACCGAGGGGAGACCCAGTACTTC. Amino acids: CASSEIGHRGETQYF.

As regards this clonotype: One end of the junction is discordant with germline, which a read error may explain. The rearrangement joins TRBV7-8 to TRBJ2-7; TRBD2 is a possible D gene (5 bases). Germline V gives CDR1 SGHVS, CDR2 FQNEAQ. This CDR3 has 15 amino acids. CDR3 loop: CASSLMGRGTYDQYF. DNA of the CDR3: TGTGCCAGCAGCTTAATGGGGAGAGGTACCTACGATCAGTACTTC.

The sample holds many counts of this clonotype. The chain uses TRBV12-3 or TRBV12-4 and TRBJ1-1, with D possibly being TRBD1 (6 bases). This CDR3 comprises 12 residues. Trimming cost V 5 bases and J 10 bases, with 14 bases left between them. DNA of the CDR3: TGTGCCAGCAGTAAACTATCGGACAGAGCTTTCTTT. It encodes CASSKLSDRAFF.